This T cell receptor beta chain originates from a study of T-cell reconstitution after alpha-beta-depleted transplantation in children. The TCRbeta library incorporated unique molecular identifiers. MiXCR, applied by TCRdb to the PCR reads, yields one record per CDR3 protein. Here the sample spans a few hundred thousand distinct CDR3 sequences, roughly 13% being singletons. This receptor was taken from a male patient younger than 18 who had a stem cell transplant for acute myeloid leukemia, so the T cells may come from the graft donor. The specimen comprised PBMCs, mostly from graft donor cells, sampled 360 days after TCRalphabeta/CD19-depleted stem cell transplant.

The CDR3: CASSLRKAAGELFF. CDR3 DNA: TGTGCCAGCTCTCTTAGAAAAGCGGCCGGGGAGCTGTTTTTT. This chain joins TRBV7-2 and TRBJ2-2; D might be TRBD2 (5 bases). CDR3 length: 14 amino acids. Trimming shortened V by 8 bases and J by 6 bases, and 16 bases separated the two germline ends. The germline CDR1 and CDR2 sequences are SGHTA and FQGNSA.